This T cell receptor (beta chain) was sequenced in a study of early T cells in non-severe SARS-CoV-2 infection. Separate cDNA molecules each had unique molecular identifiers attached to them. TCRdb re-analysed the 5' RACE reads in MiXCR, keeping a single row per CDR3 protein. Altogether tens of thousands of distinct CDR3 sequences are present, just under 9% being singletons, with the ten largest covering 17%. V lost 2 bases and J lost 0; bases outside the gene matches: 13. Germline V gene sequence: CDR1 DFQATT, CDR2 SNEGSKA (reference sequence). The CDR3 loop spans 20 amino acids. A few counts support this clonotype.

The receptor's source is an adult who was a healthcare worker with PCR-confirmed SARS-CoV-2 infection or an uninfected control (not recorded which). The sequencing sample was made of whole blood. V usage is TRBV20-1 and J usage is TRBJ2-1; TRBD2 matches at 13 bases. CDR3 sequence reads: CSARTALGLAGVSSYNEQFF. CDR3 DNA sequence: TGCAGTGCTAGAACGGCGTTAGGACTAGCGGGAGTAAGCTCCTACAATGAGCAGTTCTTC.